Following are 19 T cell receptor beta chains from one sample sequenced in a study of control samples from healthy donors and cancer patients. Assay: immunoSEQ multiplex PCR; the TCRdb copy retains only in-frame clones and omits some. The sample holds around 170,000 clones, around nine tenths seen once. The sample taken for sequencing was blood. The receptor set was obtained from a woman aged 25 to 45 in good health.

The genes are TRBV6-1 and TRBJ2-7; either TRBD1 or TRBD2 may fit D (5 bases each). The CDR3 covers 14 residues. V dropped 3 bases and J dropped 2 bases, with 11 bases sitting between them. Germline loops: CDR1 MNHNS, CDR2 SASEGT. DNA of the CDR3: TGTGCCAGCAGTGATTGGGGGATCGCCTACGAGCAGTACTTC. Protein: CASSDWGIAYEQYF.

The chain uses TRBV5-8 and TRBJ2-1; the match to TRBD1 covers 7 bases. The CDR3 consists of 13 residues. Germline loops: CDR1 SGHTS, CDR2 YDEGEE. J lost 7 bases, V lost 4 bases, and 5 bases had no gene match. The CDR3 sequence: CASSIGTANEQFF. The CDR3 coding sequence is TGTGCCAGCAGCATCGGGACAGCTAATGAGCAGTTCTTC.

The chain links TRBV7-9 to TRBJ2-2; no clear D. Trimming left V 5 bases short and J 6 bases short, with 7 bases between. CDR3 size: 12 residues. Germline CDR1 SEHNR, CDR2 FQNEAQ (reference sequence). The CDR3 nucleotides are TGTGCCAGCAGCCAAGTCTCCGGGGAGCTGTTTTTT. It codes for CASSQVSGELFF.

The V call is TRBV4-1, the J call TRBJ1-1; perhaps TRBD1 as D (5 bases). Per the germline V gene, CDR1 is MGHRA and CDR2 is YSYEKL. V was clipped by 1 base and J by 4 bases, with 10 bases between them. CDR3 length: 14 residues. The CDR3 region is CASSQGFGGTEAFF. The CDR3 DNA sequence: TGCGCCAGCAGCCAAGGGTTTGGGGGCACTGAAGCTTTCTTT.

The J gene is TRBJ2-3, the V gene TRBV4-1; a possible D gene is TRBD1 (6 bases). The V gene's germline CDR1 is MGHRA and CDR2 YSYEKL. The CDR3 runs to 17 residues. Between the trimmed V and J ends, which lost 0 bases and 5 bases, there was a span of 18 bases. Here the CDR3 reads CASSQDHRDNARDTQYF. DNA of the CDR3: TGCGCCAGCAGCCAAGACCACCGGGACAATGCCAGAGATACGCAGTATTTT.

The genes are TRBV3-1 (or the pseudogene TRBV3-2) and TRBJ1-1; 7 bases line up with TRBD1. CDR1 LGHDT and CDR2 YNNKEL come from the germline V gene (reference sequence). There are 16 residues in the CDR3. The V segment lost 1 base and the J segment 0 bases; nucleotides outside the gene matches: 5. The CDR3 bases are TGTGCCAGCAGCCAAGTCGGACAGGTGATGAACACTGAAGCTTTCTTT. It translates to CASSQVGQVMNTEAFF.

In this sample, this clone turned up once. The chain couples TRBV18 to TRBJ2-1, with D maybe TRBD2 (6 bases). The CDR3 has 15 residues. Trimming pared 1 base from V and 4 bases from J, leaving 11 bases between. Looked up from germline, CDR1 is KGHSH and CDR2 is LQKENI. The chain's CDR3 is CASSPLRGGYNEQFF. Written as DNA, the CDR3 is TGTGCCAGCTCACCACTGCGGGGCGGATACAATGAGCAGTTCTTC.

The chain couples TRBV19 to TRBJ2-3; 8 bases map to TRBD2. This CDR3 has 14 amino acids. Germline CDR1 is LNHDA and CDR2 is SQIVND (reference sequence). Trimming cost V 7 bases and J 2 bases; bases outside gene matches: 5. CDR3 nucleotide sequence: TGTGCCAGTAACAAGCGGGGGTCCACAGATACGCAGTATTTT. It yields the protein CASNKRGSTDTQYF.

This chain joins TRBV5-1 and TRBJ2-4, with D possibly matching TRBD2 (5 bases). Germline V CDR1 and CDR2: SGHRS, YFSETQ. The CDR3 runs 14 residues. Trimming shortened V by 1 base and J by 2 bases, and 7 bases separated the two germline ends. CDR3 nucleotides: TGCGCCAGCAGCTTGCGGGGAACCAAAAACATTCAGTACTTC. Protein product: CASSLRGTKNIQYF.

CDR3 coding DNA: TGTGCCAGCAGCTATATAACAGGGTCCACTGAAGCTTTCTTT. This encodes CASSYITGSTEAFF. The V gene is TRBV14, the J gene TRBJ1-1, with D perhaps TRBD1 (6 bases). In germline, CDR1 is SGHDN, CDR2 FVKESK. The CDR3 is 14 residues long. V was pared by 5 bases and J by 4 bases, with 14 bases between.

The chain couples TRBV10-3 to TRBJ1-5; tentative D call: TRBD1 (5 bases). The CDR3 is 14 amino acids. V lost 3 bases to trimming and J lost 7 bases, with 13 bases between them. Looked up from germline, CDR1 is ENHRY and CDR2 is SYGVKD. The CDR3 sequence is CAISDLQGGQPQHF. The CDR3, as DNA: TGTGCCATCAGTGATCTTCAGGGCGGGCAGCCCCAGCATTTT.

V and J are TRBV10-3 and TRBJ2-7, with 11 nucleotides matching TRBD1. The V segment lost 4 bases and the J segment 3 bases; nucleotides outside the gene matches: 17. Germline CDR1 and CDR2: ENHRY and SYGVKD. CDR3 length: 19 amino acids. The CDR3 region has the DNA TGTGCCATCAGTGGCTCAGGACAGGGGGCTCGAGCGGGAGTCTACGAGCAGTACTTC. This sequence encodes CAISGSGQGARAGVYEQYF.

About this clone: At one end the junction does not follow the germline gene, possibly because of a read error. The chain is built from TRBV6-5 and TRBJ2-7; 10 nucleotides agree with TRBD1. The CDR3 length is 15 residues. Germline values: CDR1 MNHEY, CDR2 SVGAGI. This CDR3 reads CASSPLGTGATEDFF. The CDR3 coding sequence is TGTGCCAGCAGCCCCCTTGGGACAGGGGCGACAGAGGACTTCTTC.

This clone was counted once. The rearrangement links TRBV5-1 to TRBJ1-1; D is uncertain. The CDR3 is made up of 13 amino acids. Germline lookup yields CDR1 SGHRS and CDR2 YFSETQ. Trimming pared 4 bases from V and 1 base from J, leaving 8 bases between. CDR3 in DNA: TGCGCCAGCAGCACGGACGGGAACACTGAAGCTTTCTTT. As protein: CASSTDGNTEAFF. The whole variable domain, remainder taken from reference TRBV5-1 and TRBJ1-1, is KAGVTQTPRYLIKTRGQQVTLSCSPISGHRSVSWYQQTPGQGLQFLFEYFSETQRNKGNFPGRFSGRQFSNSRSEMNVSTLELGDSALYLCASSTDGNTEAFFGQGTRLTVV.

The chain joins TRBV29-1 to TRBJ2-3; a weak D match, TRBD1 (5 bases). The V end was cut by 2 bases, the J end by 6 bases, with 9 bases between. The CDR3 is 12 amino acids. Germline V gives CDR1 SQVTM, CDR2 ANQGSEA. The CDR3 DNA reads as TGCAGCGTTGAATTCCACAGGGATACGCAGTATTTT. This encodes CSVEFHRDTQYF.

The chain employs TRBV29-1 and TRBJ1-2; no reliable D call. Germline assignment: CDR1 SQVTM and CDR2 ANQGSEA. The CDR3 spans 13 residues. V was cut by 0 bases and J by 4 bases, with 9 bases left in between. Here the CDR3 DNA reads TGCAGCGTTGAAGACACACCCTCCTATGGCTACACCTTC. It yields the protein CSVEDTPSYGYTF. The entire variable domain, with the rest obtained from reference TRBV29-1 and TRBJ1-2, is as follows: SAVISQKPSRDICQRGTSLTIQCQVDSQVTMMFWYRQQPGQSLTLIATANQGSEATYESGFVIDKFPISRPNLTFSTLTVSNMSPEDSSIYLCSVEDTPSYGYTFGSGTRLTVV.

V and J are TRBV4-2 and TRBJ2-3, with D possibly matching TRBD2 (5 bases). Trimming removed 3 bases at V and 5 bases at J, with 12 bases between. The germline V gene has CDR1 LGHNA and CDR2 YNFKEQ. CDR3 length: 14 residues. This CDR3 is CASSHDLSGDTQYF. As DNA, the CDR3 is TGTGCCAGCAGCCACGATCTAAGCGGAGATACGCAGTATTTT.

V usage is TRBV9 and J usage is TRBJ1-1; D perhaps matches TRBD1 (5 bases). The CDR3 spans 11 residues. Trimming took 4 bases from V and 9 from J, leaving 10 bases between them. Germline CDR1 SGDLS, CDR2 YYNGEE. The CDR3 coding sequence is TGTGCCAGCAGCCCGCAGGGAAAAGCTTTCTTT. Encoded protein: CASSPQGKAFF.

The chain has TRBV7-9 and TRBJ2-7; D remains unclear. Germline lookup yields CDR1 SEHNR and CDR2 FQNEAQ (reference sequence). Trimming removed 1 base at V and 4 bases at J, with 5 bases between. The CDR3 totals 12 residues. DNA of the CDR3: TGTGCCAGCAGCTTAGGTGATTACGAGCAGTACGTC. This encodes CASSLGDYEQYV.